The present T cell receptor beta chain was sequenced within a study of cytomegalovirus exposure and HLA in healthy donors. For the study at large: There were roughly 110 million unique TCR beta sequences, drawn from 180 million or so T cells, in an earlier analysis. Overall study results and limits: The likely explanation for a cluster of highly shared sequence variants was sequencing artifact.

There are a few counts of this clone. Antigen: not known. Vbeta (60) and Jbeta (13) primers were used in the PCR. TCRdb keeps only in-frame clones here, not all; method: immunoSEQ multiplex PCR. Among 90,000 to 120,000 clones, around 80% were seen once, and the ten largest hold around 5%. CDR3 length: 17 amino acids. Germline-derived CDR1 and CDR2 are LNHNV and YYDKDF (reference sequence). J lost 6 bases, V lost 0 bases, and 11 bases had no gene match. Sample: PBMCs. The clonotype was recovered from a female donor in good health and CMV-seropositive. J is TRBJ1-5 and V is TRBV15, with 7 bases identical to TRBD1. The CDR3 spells CATSRDHTDRRGQPQHF. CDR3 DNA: TGTGCCACCAGCAGAGATCATACGGACAGGAGGGGTCAGCCCCAGCATTTT.